This is a list of T cell receptor beta chains from one sample in a study of Ad26.COV2.S vaccination and SARS-CoV-2 variants. The protocol was immunoSEQ multiplex PCR, while the TCRdb copy is restricted to in-frame clones and leaves out a portion. The sample lists 350,000 to 450,000 clones; around 83% were seen once. Specimen: peripheral blood, collected in a trial of Ad26.COV2.S vaccine versus placebo. The receptors stem from a person aged 18 to 65 who received the Ad26.COV2.S COVID-19 vaccine or a placebo. The CDR3 runs from the conserved cysteine through the conserved F or W. D genes are given only for firm matches. The size entry is marked missing in some rows and otherwise reads once, few, many or a size class.

>TRBJ1-5|TRBD1|once|TRBV6-4
CASSTRGTGRYQPQHF
TGTGCCAGCTCTACAAGAGGGACAGGGCGTTATCAGCCCCAGCATTTT
>TRBJ1-1|-|-|TRBV2
CASRRVSTSNTEAFF
TGTGCCAGCAGGAGGGTGAGCACGTCAAACACTGAAGCTTTCTTT
>TRBJ1-2|TRBD1|-|TRBV18
CASSPMDRDSGYTF
TGTGCCAGCTCACCTATGGACAGGGATAGTGGCTACACCTTC
>TRBJ2-7|-|-|TRBV19
CASSIDPRFGHEQYF
TGTGCCAGTAGTATAGATCCGAGGTTTGGCCACGAGCAGTACTTC
>TRBJ1-6|TRBD1|-|TRBV3-1/TRBV3-2
CASSQSTGGNSPLHF
TGTGCCAGCAGCCAATCTACAGGGGGAAATTCACCCCTCCACTTT
>TRBJ2-2|-|-|TRBV25-1
CASSELIGRGLKSGELFF
TGTGCCAGCAGTGAATTAATTGGCAGGGGACTTAAATCTGGGGAGCTGTTTTTT
>TRBJ2-7|-|-|TRBV15
CATSRDGLVRQHEQYF
TGTGCCACCAGCAGAGACGGTTTGGTCCGGCAGCACGAGCAGTACTTC
>TRBJ2-7|TRBD2|-|TRBV7-8
CASSLVGGLAGTYGQYF
TGTGCCAGCAGCTTAGTGGGTGGACTAGCGGGGACTTACGGGCAGTACTTC
>TRBJ2-3|-|-|TRBV10-3
CAISEFSMVDTQYF
TGTGCCATCAGTGAGTTCAGTATGGTGGATACGCAGTATTTT
>TRBJ2-2|TRBD2|-|TRBV5-6
CASSFGALAGGPYTGELFF
TGTGCCAGCAGCTTTGGAGCACTAGCGGGAGGGCCCTACACCGGGGAGCTGTTTTTT
>TRBJ2-7|-|-|TRBV7-9
CASSPRQRAYEQYF
TGTGCCAGCAGCCCCCGGCAGCGGGCCTACGAGCAGTACTTC
>TRBJ1-6|-|-|TRBV19
CASSPRNSPLHF
TGTGCCAGTAGCCCCAGGAATTCACCCCTCCACTTT
>TRBJ1-2|-|few|TRBV19
CASSREGHKLNYGYTF
TGTGCCAGTAGCCGGGAAGGACACAAGCTTAACTATGGCTACACCTTC
>TRBJ2-1|-|-|TRBV5-1
CASSSKSNPGSYNEQFF
TGCGCCAGCAGCTCAAAATCAAACCCCGGGTCCTACAATGAGCAGTTCTTC
>TRBJ1-1|TRBD1|-|TRBV12-5
CASGLDRGLSTEAFF
TGTGCTAGTGGTTTGGACAGGGGGCTGAGCACTGAAGCTTTCTTT
>TRBJ1-1|TRBD1|-|TRBV5-1
CASSFTHRGNTEAFF
TGCGCCAGCAGCTTCACACACAGGGGAAACACTGAAGCTTTCTTT
>TRBJ2-4|-|-|TRBV11-2
CASSFGLEAKNIQYF
TGTGCCAGCAGCTTCGGGCTGGAGGCCAAAAACATTCAGTACTTC
>TRBJ1-3|-|once|TRBV30
CAWSVHQASGNTIYF
TGTGCCTGGAGTGTACACCAGGCCTCTGGAAACACCATATATTTT
>TRBJ1-1|TRBD1|few|TRBV19
CASNPRGYNTEAFF
TGTGCCAGTAATCCCAGGGGGTATAACACTGAAGCTTTCTTT
>TRBJ2-5|-|-|TRBV5-1
CASSLPSETQYF
TGCGCCAGCAGCTTGCCCTCAGAGACCCAGTACTTC
>TRBJ2-7|TRBD1|-|TRBV7-9
CASSPGTGEGEKYYEQYF
TGTGCCAGCAGCCCAGGGACAGGGGAGGGGGAGAAATACTACGAGCAGTACTTC
>TRBJ2-1|-|-|TRBV7-9
CASSPHSGLRVYNEQFF
TGTGCCAGCAGCCCTCACTCGGGACTGCGGGTCTACAATGAGCAGTTCTTC
>TRBJ1-6|TRBD1|-|TRBV3-1/TRBV3-2
CASSQATGGNNSPLHF
TGTGCCAGCAGCCAAGCTACAGGGGGGAATAATTCACCCCTCCACTTT
>TRBJ1-1|-|-|TRBV11-2
CASSSNRVRRTEAFF
TGTGCCAGCAGCTCGAACAGGGTCCGGCGCACTGAAGCTTTCTTT
>TRBJ2-1|-|-|TRBV4-1
CASSLASSGNEQFF
TGCGCCAGCAGCCTAGCGTCGAGTGGGAATGAGCAGTTCTTC
>TRBJ1-4|TRBD1|-|TRBV28
CASKDGDSWDEKLFF
TGTGCCAGCAAGGACGGGGACAGCTGGGATGAAAAACTGTTTTTT
>TRBJ2-2|-|once|TRBV7-6
CASSLVGGLRTGELFF
TGTGCCAGCAGCTTAGTGGGGGGGCTAAGGACCGGGGAGCTGTTTTTT
>TRBJ1-4|-|-|TRBV11-2
CASSLVSATNEKLFF
TGTGCCAGCAGCTTAGTGTCGGCAACTAATGAAAAACTGTTTTTT
>TRBJ1-1|-|-|TRBV18
CASSPEQGTEAFF
TGTGCCAGCTCACCCGAGCAGGGGACTGAAGCTTTCTTT
>TRBJ2-1|TRBD1|-|TRBV7-6
CASSFSRAGGGHNEQFF
TGTGCCAGCAGCTTCAGCCGGGCAGGGGGCGGCCACAATGAGCAGTTCTTC
>TRBJ2-3|-|-|TRBV4-3
CASSQTPSGSDTQYF
TGCGCCAGCAGCCAAACCCCTTCGGGGTCAGATACGCAGTATTTT
>TRBJ1-5|-|-|TRBV27
CASSSGGLGPQHF
TGTGCCAGCAGTTCTGGGGGGCTTGGACCCCAGCATTTT
>TRBJ2-7|-|once|TRBV4-3
CASSQVGGPGEQYF
TGCGCCAGCAGCCAAGTCGGGGGTCCTGGGGAGCAGTACTTC
>TRBJ2-1|-|once|TRBV5-6
CASSLNYPIHEQFF
TGTGCCAGCAGCTTAAACTACCCAATACATGAGCAGTTCTTC
>TRBJ2-2|-|-|TRBV19
CASIGSFNTGELFF
TGTGCCAGTATCGGCAGTTTCAACACCGGGGAGCTGTTTTTT